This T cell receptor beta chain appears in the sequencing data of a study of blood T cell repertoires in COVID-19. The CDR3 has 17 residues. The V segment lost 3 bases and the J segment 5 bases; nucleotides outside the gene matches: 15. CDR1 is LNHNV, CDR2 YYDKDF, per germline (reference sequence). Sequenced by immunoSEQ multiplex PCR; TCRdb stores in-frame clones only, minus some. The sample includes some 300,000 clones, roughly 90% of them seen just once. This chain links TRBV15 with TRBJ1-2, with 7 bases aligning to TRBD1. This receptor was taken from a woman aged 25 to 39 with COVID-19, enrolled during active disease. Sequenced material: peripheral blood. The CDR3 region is CATSRMEGRDSFYGYTF. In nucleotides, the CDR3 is TGTGCCACCAGCAGGATGGAGGGTCGGGACAGCTTTTATGGCTACACCTTC.